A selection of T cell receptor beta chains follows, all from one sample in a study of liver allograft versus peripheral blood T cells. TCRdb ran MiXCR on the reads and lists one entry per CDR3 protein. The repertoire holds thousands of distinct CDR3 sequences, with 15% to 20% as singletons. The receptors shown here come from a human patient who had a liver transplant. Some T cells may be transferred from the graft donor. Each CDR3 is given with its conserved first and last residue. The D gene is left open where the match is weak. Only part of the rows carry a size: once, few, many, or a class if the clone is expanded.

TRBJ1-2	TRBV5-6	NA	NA	TGTGCCAGCAGCTTGACGGAGACTGGCTACACCTTC	CASSLTETGYTF
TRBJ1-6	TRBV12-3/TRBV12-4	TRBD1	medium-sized	TGTGCCAGCAGTTTCGGCAGGGGGAATTCACCCCTCCACTTT	CASSFGRGNSPLHF
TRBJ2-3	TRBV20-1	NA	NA	TGCAGTGCTATCAATACACGCACAGATACGCAGTATTTT	CSAINTRTDTQYF
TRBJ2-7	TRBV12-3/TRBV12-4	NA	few	TGTGCCAGCAGTTCAGCCGCTTACGAGCAGTACTTC	CASSSAAYEQYF
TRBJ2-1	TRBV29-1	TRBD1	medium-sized	TGCAGCGTCCTTCCACAGGGGCGTCCGGGCAATGAGCAGTTCTTC	CSVLPQGRPGNEQFF
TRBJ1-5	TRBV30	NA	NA	TGTGCCTGGGGAAACGGGGGGAGACAGCCCCAGCATTTT	CAWGNGGRQPQHF
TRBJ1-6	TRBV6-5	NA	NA	TGTGCCAGCAGAAGAGAAAGGGAGGATTCACCCCTCCCCTTT	CASRREREDSPLPF
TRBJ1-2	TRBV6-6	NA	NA	TGTGTCACCTCAGAACAGGTGACCAACTATGGCTACACCTTC	CVTSEQVTNYGYTF
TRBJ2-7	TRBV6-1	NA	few	TGTGCCAGCAGTCGGGCGGGGGCCGGGACCTACGAGCAGTACTTC	CASSRAGAGTYEQYF
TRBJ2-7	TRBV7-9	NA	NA	TGTGCCAGCAGCCCCCAGGTATCCTCCTACGAGCAGTACTTC	CASSPQVSSYEQYF
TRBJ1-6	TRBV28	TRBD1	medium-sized	TGTGCCAGCAGCCCCCAAACGGGGACAGTTATCCACTTT	CASSPQTGTVIHF